The 30 T cell receptor beta chains given below trace back to one sample, sequenced in a study of blood T cell repertoires in COVID-19. Here immunoSEQ multiplex PCR was the method, and the copy in TCRdb shows in-frame clones only, minus some. Of more than 65,000 clones in the sample, 60% to 85% were seen once. Sample: peripheral blood. The receptor source for this set is a man between 60 and 75 years old with acute or convalescent COVID-19.

The chain recombines TRBV6-2 or TRBV6-3 with TRBJ2-2, with D unclear. Germline values: CDR1 MNHEY, CDR2 SVGEGT. The CDR3 has 15 amino acids. V dropped 4 bases and J dropped 7 bases, with 16 bases sitting between them. The CDR3: CASSSITYTVGELFF. The CDR3 DNA sequence: TGTGCCAGCAGTTCCATAACGTACACAGTCGGGGAGCTGTTTTTT.

This CDR3 reads CATSDPVPGSTNEKLFF. CDR3 nucleotide sequence: TGTGCCACCAGTGACCCTGTTCCGGGGTCAACTAATGAAAAACTGTTTTTT. The chain couples TRBV24-1 to TRBJ1-4, with D uncertain. The V gene's germline CDR1 is KGHDR and CDR2 SFDVKD. The V and J ends lost 4 bases and 0 bases respectively, with 14 bases between them. The CDR3 sequence is 17 residues long.

This chain connects TRBV5-6 to TRBJ2-2; a possible D gene is TRBD1 (7 bases). The CDR3 covers 16 residues. Trimming shortened V by 6 bases and J by 2 bases, and 17 bases separated the two germline ends. The V gene's germline CDR1 is SGHDT and CDR2 YYEEEE. The CDR3 loop reads CASMAGTAINTGELFF. The CDR3 coding sequence is TGTGCCAGCATGGCGGGGACAGCCATAAACACCGGGGAGCTGTTTTTT.

The J gene is TRBJ1-6, the V gene TRBV27, with D hard to call. Germline V gene sequence: CDR1 MNHEY, CDR2 SMNVEV (reference sequence). The CDR3 is made up of 13 amino acids. V was trimmed by 6 bases and J by 8 bases, leaving 11 bases between them. The CDR3 protein is CASSTAPYSPLHF. CDR3 in DNA: TGTGCCAGCAGCACAGCCCCTTATTCACCCCTCCACTTT.

The rearrangement joins TRBV7-2 to TRBJ1-5, with unresolved D. V lost 1 base, J lost 0 bases, and 10 bases lay in between. The CDR3 sequence is 16 residues long. CDR1 is SGHTA and CDR2 is FQGNSA in the germline V gene. The CDR3 is CASSLGGVRSNQPQHF. For the CDR3, the DNA is TGTGCCAGCAGCTTAGGTGGAGTCCGTAGCAATCAGCCCCAGCATTTT.

The chain combines TRBV7-9 with TRBJ2-2; 9 bases agree with TRBD1. Germline V gives CDR1 SEHNR, CDR2 FQNEAQ (reference sequence). The CDR3 spans 15 residues. Unmatched junction bases numbered 6, after V lost 4 bases and J lost 6 bases. For the CDR3, the DNA is TGTGCCAGCAGCTCACAGGGGGCTAGGCCCGGGGAGCTGTTTTTT. Protein sequence: CASSSQGARPGELFF.

This clone was counted between two and nine times. The chain recombines TRBV21-1 with TRBJ2-2; the DNA was not compared with TRBD1, the D call given in the table. TRBV21-1 is tagged as a pseudogene. The CDR3 is made up of 16 amino acids. CDR3 amino acids: CASSKAAQGAGGELFF. As DNA, the CDR3 is TGTGCCAGCAGCAAAGCGGCACAGGGGGCCGGCGGGGAGCTGTTTTTT.

The chain employs TRBV7-2 and TRBJ2-1, with 11 bases lining up with TRBD2. V shed 3 bases and J 3 bases; nucleotides not matched to a gene: 4. Per the germline V gene, CDR1 is SGHTA and CDR2 is FQGNSA. The CDR3 has 16 residues. The DNA for the CDR3 is TGTGCCAGCAGCTTGGCTAGCGGGGGGCTCTACAATGAGCAGTTCTTC. Protein sequence: CASSLASGGLYNEQFF.

This clone was seen a few times. The chain combines TRBV6-5 with TRBJ2-5, with 10 bases that match TRBD2. Germline V CDR1 and CDR2: MNHEY, SVGAGI. The length of the CDR3 is 15 residues. The V and J ends lost 5 bases and 5 bases, in that order; junction bases with no gene match: 8. CDR3 protein: CASSPPSGGPETQYF. The CDR3 DNA is TGTGCCAGCAGTCCCCCTAGCGGGGGTCCGGAGACCCAGTACTTC.

The genes are TRBV4-2 and TRBJ2-2; 9 bases are shared with TRBD1. This CDR3 has 16 amino acids. Germline V CDR1 and CDR2: LGHNA, YNFKEQ. V lost 3 bases and J lost 5; bases outside the gene matches: 7. The chain's CDR3 is CASSQGTGSLTGELFF. CDR3 DNA sequence: TGTGCCAGCAGCCAGGGGACAGGGAGCTTAACCGGGGAGCTGTTTTTT.

The chain links TRBV10-1 to TRBJ1-5; D gene ambiguous. V was clipped by 6 bases and J by 0 bases, with 21 bases between them. CDR3 length equals 18 residues. Germline V gene lookup returns CDR1 WNHNN and CDR2 SYGVQD (reference sequence). The CDR3 coding sequence is TGCGCCAGCAGACGGACGCTCGGACTGAAGAATAGCAATCAGCCCCAGCATTTT. Translated: CASRRTLGLKNSNQPQHF.

The rearrangement links TRBV19 to TRBJ1-5; D may be TRBD1 (5 bases). The CDR3 totals 13 residues. Trimming took 3 bases from V and 8 from J, leaving 11 bases between them. Germline-derived CDR1 and CDR2 are LNHDA and SQIVND (reference sequence). The CDR3 nucleotides read TGTGCCAGTAGTATCTCGGGGGTGAAGCCCCAGCATTTT. This encodes CASSISGVKPQHF.

The CDR3 region is CATSRELGTGGDGYTF. CDR3 in DNA: TGTGCCACCAGCAGAGAACTTGGGACAGGGGGCGATGGCTACACCTTC. V is TRBV15 and J is TRBJ1-2, with 12 bases identical to TRBD1. CDR3 size: 16 residues. The germline V gene has CDR1 LNHNV and CDR2 YYDKDF (reference sequence). Unmatched junction bases numbered 5, after V lost 0 bases and J lost 6 bases.

The chain is built from TRBV4-3 and TRBJ1-6, with 7 positions matching TRBD1. The V segment lost 5 bases and the J segment 6 bases; nucleotides outside the gene matches: 4. The germline CDR1 and CDR2 sequences are LGHNA and YSLEER. The CDR3 length is 14 residues. The CDR3 DNA sequence: TGCGCCAGCAGCGCGGGACAGATTAATTCACCCCTCCACTTT. It codes for CASSAGQINSPLHF.

The V call is TRBV25-1, the J call TRBJ1-3; D may be TRBD1 (6 bases). Trimming took off 11 bases at V and 1 base at J, with 12 bases between the two ends. There are 13 residues in the CDR3. The germline gives CDR1 MGHDK, CDR2 SYGVNS. The CDR3 region is CAGRTGSGNTIYF. The CDR3 bases are TGTGCCGGACGTACAGGGTCTGGAAACACCATATATTTT.

J is TRBJ2-3 and V is TRBV7-3, with D hard to call. CDR1 and CDR2 from the germline V gene are SGHTA and FQGTGA. The CDR3 covers 15 residues. V lost 3 bases and J 0 bases, leaving 10 bases between the germline ends. The CDR3 protein is CASSLFFGSTDTQYF. The CDR3 region has the DNA TGTGCCAGCAGCTTGTTTTTCGGGAGCACAGATACGCAGTATTTT.

This clone has only a few counts. The chain has TRBV5-4 and TRBJ2-7; the D gene is possibly TRBD1 (6 bases). The CDR3 length is 13 residues. Germline CDR1 is SGHNT and CDR2 is YYREEE (reference sequence). V lost 2 bases and J lost 3, with 9 bases in between. CDR3 DNA: TGTGCCAGCAGCTTCAGGGACAACTACGAGCAGTACTTC. Its protein product is CASSFRDNYEQYF.

The chain links TRBV3-1 (or the pseudogene TRBV3-2) to TRBJ1-1, with no clear D. The germline V and J ends were trimmed by 1 base and 6 bases, with 12 bases remaining between them. Germline CDR1 and CDR2: LGHDT and YNNKEL (reference sequence). The CDR3 length is 14 residues. CDR3 protein: CASSQVGRQAEAFF. The CDR3 DNA follows: TGTGCCAGCAGCCAAGTCGGCAGGCAGGCTGAAGCTTTCTTT.

V gene TRBV3-1 (or the pseudogene TRBV3-2) combines with J gene TRBJ1-4, with TRBD1 matching over 9 bases. The V segment lost 5 bases and the J segment 2 bases; nucleotides outside the gene matches: 18. Germline V CDR1 and CDR2: LGHDT, YNNKEL (reference sequence). This CDR3 comprises 20 residues. The CDR3 DNA sequence: TGTGCCAGCAGCATAAGGAGAGACACAGGGGGCGAAGACACTAATGAAAAACTGTTTTTT. Amino acid sequence: CASSIRRDTGGEDTNEKLFF.

The gene calls are TRBV9 and TRBJ2-4, with D possibly TRBD2 on 5 matching bases. The CDR3 is 15 amino acids. From germline, CDR1 is SGDLS and CDR2 YYNGEE. With 1 base removed from V and 9 bases from J, the gap between germline ends came to 17 bases. CDR3 protein: CASSVSPNTGSIQYF. For the CDR3, the DNA is TGTGCCAGCAGCGTATCCCCAAACACGGGAAGCATTCAGTACTTC.

Details on this clone: The limits of the CDR3 on the DNA are not certain, so only TCRdb's listed CDR3 is given. This sequence joins TRBV28 and TRBJ1-5. The CDR3 adds up to 14 amino acids, both ends counted. Looked up from germline, CDR1 is MDHEN and CDR2 is SYDVKM. CDR3 region: CASILGGGTQPQHF.

DNA of the CDR3: TGCGCCAGCAGCCCAAGACAGACGAACACTGAAGCTTTCTTT. This translates into CASSPRQTNTEAFF. The chain carries TRBV5-1 and TRBJ1-1; possible D gene TRBD1, 5 bases. Trimming took off 4 bases at V and 1 base at J, with 11 bases between the two ends. CDR1 is SGHRS, CDR2 YFSETQ, per germline. This CDR3 contains 14 residues.

This clone was counted at least ten times. The chain recombines TRBV5-1 with TRBJ2-2; 13 positions agree with TRBD2. CDR3 length: 15 amino acids. In germline, CDR1 is SGHRS, CDR2 YFSETQ. With V trimmed by 4 bases and J by 6 bases, 3 bases remained unmatched. CDR3 region: CASSRTSGGSGELFF. The CDR3 coding sequence is TGCGCCAGCAGCAGGACTAGCGGGGGCTCCGGGGAGCTGTTTTTT.

The chain has TRBV5-6 and TRBJ2-5; 10 bases map to TRBD1. CDR1 and CDR2 (germline): SGHDT, YYEEEE. This CDR3 spans 14 amino acids. V gave up 4 bases and J gave up 6 bases; unmatched junction bases: 6. DNA for the CDR3: TGTGCCAGCAGCCAACGGACAGGGGGAAAGACCCAGTACTTC. Its translation: CASSQRTGGKTQYF.

In DNA, the CDR3 is TGTGCCAGCAGTGAAGGACAGGGTGATGAAGCTTTCTTT. As protein: CASSEGQGDEAFF. V usage is TRBV6-4 and J usage is TRBJ1-1; 8 nucleotides line up with TRBD1. Looked up from germline, CDR1 is MRHNA and CDR2 is SNTAGT. V was pared by 3 bases and J by 7 bases, with 4 bases of the junction left unmatched. CDR3 length: 13 residues.

The chain carries TRBV5-1 and TRBJ1-1, with 9 bases that match TRBD1. The CDR3 is 15 residues long. V was clipped by 4 bases and J by 4 bases; unmatched bases: 8. The germline V gene has CDR1 SGHRS and CDR2 YFSETQ. The CDR3 spells CASSPGTGQATEAFF. Written as DNA, the CDR3 is TGCGCCAGCAGCCCGGGGACAGGGCAGGCCACTGAAGCTTTCTTT.

The chain joins TRBV30 to TRBJ2-7, with TRBD1 identical over 9 bases. V was pared by 2 bases and J by 6 bases, with 5 bases of the junction left unmatched. CDR1 and CDR2 from the germline V gene are GTSNPN and SVGIG (reference sequence). The CDR3 sequence is 13 residues long. In nucleotides, the CDR3 is TGTGCCTGGAGTAAGACAGGGGGGGTCGAGCAGTACTTC. Translating gives CAWSKTGGVEQYF. The full variable domain, in which reference TRBV30 and TRBJ2-7 provide the parts outside the CDR3, is SQTIHQWPATLVQPVGSPLSLECTVEGTSNPNLYWYRQAAGRGLQLLFYSVGIGQISSEVPQNLSASRPQDRQFILSSKKLLLSDSGFYLCAWSKTGGVEQYFGPGTRLTVT.

J is TRBJ1-5 and V is TRBV2; D might be TRBD1 (6 bases). Germline V gene lookup returns CDR1 SNHLY and CDR2 FYNNEI. Trimming pared 6 bases from V and 6 bases from J, leaving 18 bases between. The CDR3 is 15 amino acids. For the CDR3, the DNA is TGTGCCAGCAGCGCAGACCAGGGGTTTCGTCAGCCCCAGCATTTT. Translating it yields CASSADQGFRQPQHF.

The gene calls are TRBV9 and TRBJ1-5, with a possible D match to TRBD1 (5 bases). V was trimmed by 3 bases and J by 1 base, leaving 8 bases between them. Germline V lookup: CDR1 SGDLS, CDR2 YYNGEE. This CDR3 spans 14 amino acids. The CDR3 here is CASSDRQSNQPQHF. CDR3 DNA: TGTGCCAGCAGCGACCGACAGAGCAATCAGCCCCAGCATTTT. Filled out from reference TRBV9 and TRBJ1-5, the complete variable domain reads DSGVTQTPKHLITATGQRVTLRCSPRSGDLSVYWYQQSLDQGLQFLIQYYNGEERAKGNILERFSAQQFPDLHSELNLSSLELGDSALYFCASSDRQSNQPQHFGDGTRLSIL.

This rearrangement joins TRBV5-1 to TRBJ1-2; possible D gene TRBD1, 5 bases. CDR1 is SGHRS and CDR2 is YFSETQ in the germline V gene. The CDR3 extends over 13 amino acids. Trimming removed 4 bases from V and 2 bases from J, with 9 bases in between. This chain's CDR3 is CASSQGGNYGYTF. In DNA form, the CDR3 reads TGCGCCAGCAGCCAGGGTGGGAACTATGGCTACACCTTC.